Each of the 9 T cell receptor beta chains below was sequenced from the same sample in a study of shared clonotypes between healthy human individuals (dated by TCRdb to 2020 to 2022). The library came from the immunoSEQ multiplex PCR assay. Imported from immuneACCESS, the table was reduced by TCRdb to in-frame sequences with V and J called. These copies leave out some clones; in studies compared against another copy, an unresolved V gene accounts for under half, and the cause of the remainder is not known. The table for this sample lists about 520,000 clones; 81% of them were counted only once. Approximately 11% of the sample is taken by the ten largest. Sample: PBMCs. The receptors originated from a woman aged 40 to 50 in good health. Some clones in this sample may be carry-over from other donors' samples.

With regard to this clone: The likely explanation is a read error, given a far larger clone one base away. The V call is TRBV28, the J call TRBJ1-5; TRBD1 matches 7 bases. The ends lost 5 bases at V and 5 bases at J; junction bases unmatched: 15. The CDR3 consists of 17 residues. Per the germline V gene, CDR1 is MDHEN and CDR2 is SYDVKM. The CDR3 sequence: CASSLRGETVGDQPQHF. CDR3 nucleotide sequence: TGTGCCAGCAGTCTCAGGGGGGAGACAGTAGGCGATCAGCCCCAGCATTTT. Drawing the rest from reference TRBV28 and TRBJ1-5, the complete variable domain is DVKVTQSSRYLVKRTGEKVFLECVQDMDHENMFWYRQDPGLGLRLIYFSYDVKMKEKGDIPEGYSVSREKKERFSLILESASTNQTSMYLCASSLRGETVGDQPQHFGDGTRLSIL.

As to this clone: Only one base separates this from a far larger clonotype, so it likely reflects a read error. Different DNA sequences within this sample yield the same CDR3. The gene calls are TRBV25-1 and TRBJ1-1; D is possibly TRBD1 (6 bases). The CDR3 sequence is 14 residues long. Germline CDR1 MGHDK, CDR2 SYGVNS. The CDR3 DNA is TGTGCCAGTAGTGAAAGGGGGTGGGGCACTGAAGCTTTCTTT. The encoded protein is CASSERGWGTEAFF.

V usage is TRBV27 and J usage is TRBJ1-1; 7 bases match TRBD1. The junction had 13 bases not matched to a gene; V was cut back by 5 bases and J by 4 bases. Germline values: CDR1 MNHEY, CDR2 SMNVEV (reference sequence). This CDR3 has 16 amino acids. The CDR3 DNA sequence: TGTGCCAGCAGTCGGATGACAGGGAATGATCTCACTGAAGCTTTCTTT. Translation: CASSRMTGNDLTEAFF.

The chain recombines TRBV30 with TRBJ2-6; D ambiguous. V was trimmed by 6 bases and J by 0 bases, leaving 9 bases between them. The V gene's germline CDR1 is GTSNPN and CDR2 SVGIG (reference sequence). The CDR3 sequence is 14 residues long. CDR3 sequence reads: CACDGTSGANVLTF. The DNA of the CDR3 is TGTGCCTGCGACGGAACCTCTGGGGCCAACGTCCTGACTTTC.

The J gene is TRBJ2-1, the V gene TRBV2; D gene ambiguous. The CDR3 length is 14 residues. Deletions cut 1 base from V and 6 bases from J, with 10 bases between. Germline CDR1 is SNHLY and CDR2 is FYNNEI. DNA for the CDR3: TGTGCCAGCAGTGAAGTTGCAGTTTTCAATGAGCAGTTCTTC. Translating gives CASSEVAVFNEQFF. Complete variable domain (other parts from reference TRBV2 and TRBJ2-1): EPEVTQTPSHQVTQMGQEVILRCVPISNHLYFYWYRQILGQKVEFLVSFYNNEISEKSEIFDDQFSVERPDGSNFTLKIRSTKLEDSAMYFCASSEVAVFNEQFFGPGTRLTVL.

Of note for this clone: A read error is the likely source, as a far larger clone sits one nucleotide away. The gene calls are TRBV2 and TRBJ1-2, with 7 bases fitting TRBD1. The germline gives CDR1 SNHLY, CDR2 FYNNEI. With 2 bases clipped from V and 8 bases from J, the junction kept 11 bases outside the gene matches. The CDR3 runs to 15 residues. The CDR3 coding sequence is TGTGCCAGCAGTGAATTGCGGGACAGTCTCAGGGGCTACACCTTC. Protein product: CASSELRDSLRGYTF.

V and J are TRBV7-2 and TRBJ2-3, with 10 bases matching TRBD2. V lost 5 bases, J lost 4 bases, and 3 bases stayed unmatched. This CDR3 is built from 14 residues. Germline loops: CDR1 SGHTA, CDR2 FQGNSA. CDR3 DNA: TGTGCCAGCAGCCTGGGACTAGCGTCAGATACGCAGTATTTT. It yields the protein CASSLGLASDTQYF.

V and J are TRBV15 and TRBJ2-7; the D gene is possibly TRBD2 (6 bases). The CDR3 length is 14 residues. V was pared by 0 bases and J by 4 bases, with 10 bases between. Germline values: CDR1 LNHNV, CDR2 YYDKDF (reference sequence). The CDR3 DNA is TGTGCCACCAGCAGAGATCCTGGAGGGTACGAGCAGTACTTC. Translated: CATSRDPGGYEQYF.

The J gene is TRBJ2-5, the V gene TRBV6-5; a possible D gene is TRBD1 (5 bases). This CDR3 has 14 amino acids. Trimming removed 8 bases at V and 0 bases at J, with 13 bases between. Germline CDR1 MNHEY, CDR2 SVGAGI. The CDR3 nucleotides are TGTGCCAGCTCGACAGACATGTACCAAGAGACCCAGTACTTC. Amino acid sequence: CASSTDMYQETQYF.